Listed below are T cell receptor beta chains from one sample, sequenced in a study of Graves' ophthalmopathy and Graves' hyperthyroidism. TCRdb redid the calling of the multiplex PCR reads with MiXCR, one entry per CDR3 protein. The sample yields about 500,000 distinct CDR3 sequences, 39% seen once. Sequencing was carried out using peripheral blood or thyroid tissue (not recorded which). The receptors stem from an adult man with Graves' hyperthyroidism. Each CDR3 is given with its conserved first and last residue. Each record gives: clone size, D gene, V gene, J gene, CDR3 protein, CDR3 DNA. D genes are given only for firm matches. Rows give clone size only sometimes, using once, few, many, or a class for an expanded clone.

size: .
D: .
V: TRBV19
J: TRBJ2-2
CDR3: CASSIGPPGGELFF
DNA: TGTGCCAGTAGTATCGGCCCACCGGGCGGGGAGCTGTTTTTT

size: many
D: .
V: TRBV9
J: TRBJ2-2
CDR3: CASSGLNGVGELFF
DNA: TGTGCCAGCAGCGGCCTCAACGGGGTCGGGGAGCTGTTTTTT

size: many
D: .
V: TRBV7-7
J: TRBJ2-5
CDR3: CASSPRPQEQETQYF
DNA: TGTGCTAGCAGCCCGAGGCCACAAGAACAAGAGACCCAGTACTTC

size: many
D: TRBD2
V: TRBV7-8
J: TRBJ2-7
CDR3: CASSFTSGSQNEQYF
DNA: TGTGCCAGCAGCTTCACTAGCGGGAGCCAAAACGAGCAGTACTTC

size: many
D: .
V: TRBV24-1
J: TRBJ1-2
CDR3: CATSDWDKNYGYTF
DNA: TGTGCCACCAGTGATTGGGACAAAAACTATGGCTACACCTTC

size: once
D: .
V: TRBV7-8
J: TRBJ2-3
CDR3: CASSFGPPDTDTQYF
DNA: TGTGCCAGCAGCTTTGGACCTCCCGACACAGATACGCAGTATTTT

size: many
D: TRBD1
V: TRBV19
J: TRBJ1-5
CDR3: CASSVDRDSNQPQHF
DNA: TGTGCCAGTAGTGTTGACAGGGATAGCAATCAGCCCCAGCATTTT

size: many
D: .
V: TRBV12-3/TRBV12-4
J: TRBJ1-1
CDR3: CASSLQGGETEAFF
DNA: TGTGCCAGCAGTTTACAGGGTGGGGAAACTGAAGCTTTCTTT

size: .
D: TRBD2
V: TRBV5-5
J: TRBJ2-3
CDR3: CASSLGSSGVTDTQYF
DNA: TGTGCCAGCAGCTTGGGGAGTAGCGGGGTCACAGATACGCAGTATTTT

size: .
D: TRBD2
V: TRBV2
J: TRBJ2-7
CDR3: CASSGSSVYEQYF
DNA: TGTGCCAGTAGCGGGAGCAGTGTTTACGAGCAGTACTTC

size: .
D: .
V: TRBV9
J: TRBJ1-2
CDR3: CASSGLTGSDYGYTF
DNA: TGTGCCAGCAGCGGATTAACAGGATCTGACTATGGCTACACCTTC

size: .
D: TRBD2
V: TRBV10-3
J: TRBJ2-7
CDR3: CATGLAGGTYEQYF
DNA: TGTGCCACCGGACTAGCGGGAGGTACCTACGAGCAGTACTTC

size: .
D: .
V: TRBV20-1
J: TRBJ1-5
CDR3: CSASWDTSRGQPQHF
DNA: TGCAGTGCTTCCTGGGACACCTCCCGAGGTCAGCCCCAGCATTTT

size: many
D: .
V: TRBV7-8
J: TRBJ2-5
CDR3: CASSLGGPQGETQYF
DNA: TGTGCCAGCAGCTTAGGGGGCCCGCAGGGAGAGACCCAGTACTTC

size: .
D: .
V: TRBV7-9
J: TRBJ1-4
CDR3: CASSFGTQDWEKLFF
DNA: TGTGCCAGCAGCTTCGGCACTCAAGACTGGGAAAAACTGTTTTTT

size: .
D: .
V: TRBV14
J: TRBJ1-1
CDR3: CASSQGQWLEAFF
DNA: TGTGCCAGCAGCCAAGGACAATGGCTTGAAGCTTTCTTT

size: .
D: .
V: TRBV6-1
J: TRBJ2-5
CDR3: CASMGGKKETQYF
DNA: TGTGCCAGCATGGGGGGTAAAAAAGAGACCCAGTACTTC

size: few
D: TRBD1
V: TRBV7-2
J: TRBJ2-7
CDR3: CASSEVGTGYETGYEQYF
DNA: TGTGCCAGCAGCGAAGTCGGGACAGGCTATGAAACCGGCTACGAGCAGTACTTC

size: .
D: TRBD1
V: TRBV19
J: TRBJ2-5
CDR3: CASSRDRAGTQYF
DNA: TGTGCCAGTAGCCGAGACAGGGCGGGGACCCAGTACTTC

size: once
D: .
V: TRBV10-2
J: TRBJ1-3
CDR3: CASSESGLNSGNTIYF
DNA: TGCGCCAGCAGTGAGTCGGGCCTAAACTCTGGAAACACCATATATTTT

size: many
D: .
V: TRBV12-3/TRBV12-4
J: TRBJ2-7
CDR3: CASSFAAGAYEQYF
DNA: TGTGCCAGCAGCTTTGCCGCAGGGGCCTACGAGCAGTACTTC

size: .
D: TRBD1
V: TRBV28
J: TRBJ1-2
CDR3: CASSLPGTVTYGYTF
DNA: TGTGCCAGCAGTCTACCCGGGACAGTCACGTATGGCTACACCTTC

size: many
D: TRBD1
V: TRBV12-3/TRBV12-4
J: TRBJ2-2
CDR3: CASTPVGQGTGELFF
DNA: TGTGCCAGCACTCCTGTAGGACAGGGGACCGGGGAGCTGTTTTTT

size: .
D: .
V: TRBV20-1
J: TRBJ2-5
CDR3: CSARQGTIQETQYF
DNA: TGCAGTGCTAGGCAGGGGACCATTCAAGAGACCCAGTACTTC

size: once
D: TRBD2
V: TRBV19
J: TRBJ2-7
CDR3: CASSQRIAGAYGQYF
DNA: TGCGCCAGCAGCCAAAGGATAGCGGGGGCCTACGGGCAGTACTTC

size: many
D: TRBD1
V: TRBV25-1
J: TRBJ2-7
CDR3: CASSEGTGWLREQYF
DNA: TGTGCCAGCAGTGAGGGGACAGGGTGGCTTAGGGAGCAGTACTTC

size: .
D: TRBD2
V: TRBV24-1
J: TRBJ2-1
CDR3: CATSDPGLGSNEQFF
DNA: TGTGCCACCAGTGACCCGGGACTAGGGTCCAATGAGCAGTTCTTC

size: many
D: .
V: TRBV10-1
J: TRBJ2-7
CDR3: CASSESLGYEQYF
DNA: TGCGCCAGCAGTGAGTCATTGGGCTACGAGCAGTACTTC

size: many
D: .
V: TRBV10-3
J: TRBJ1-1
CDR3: CAISPVGGNTEAFF
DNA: TGTGCCATCAGTCCGGTTGGGGGGAACACTGAAGCTTTCTTT

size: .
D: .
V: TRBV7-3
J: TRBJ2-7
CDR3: CASSLRAGSIGEQYF
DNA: TGTGCCAGCAGCCTAAGGGCAGGGAGCATCGGGGAGCAGTACTTC

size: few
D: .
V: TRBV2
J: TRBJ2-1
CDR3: CASSEVGGHEQFF
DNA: TGTGCCAGCAGTGAAGTTGGGGGCCATGAGCAGTTCTTC

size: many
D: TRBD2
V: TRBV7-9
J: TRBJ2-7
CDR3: CASSSGGSRDEQYF
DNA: TGTGCCAGCAGCTCCGGCGGGAGTCGGGACGAGCAGTACTTC

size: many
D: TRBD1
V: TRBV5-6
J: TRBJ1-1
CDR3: CASSGDRGVTEAFF
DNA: TGTGCCAGCAGCGGGGACAGGGGAGTGACTGAAGCTTTCTTT

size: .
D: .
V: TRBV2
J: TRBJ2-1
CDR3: CASRATRRDEQFF
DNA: TGTGCCAGCAGAGCGACTAGGCGGGATGAGCAGTTCTTC

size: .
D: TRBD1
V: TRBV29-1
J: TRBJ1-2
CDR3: CSVEEGSTGGYTF
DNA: TGCAGCGTTGAAGAGGGATCGACAGGGGGCTACACCTTC

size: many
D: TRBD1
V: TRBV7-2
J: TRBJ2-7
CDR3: CASSGTGGHEQYF
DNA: TGTGCCAGCAGCGGGACAGGGGGCCACGAGCAGTACTTC

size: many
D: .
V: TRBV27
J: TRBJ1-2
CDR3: CASSFQGRDGYTF
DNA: TGTGCCAGCAGTTTCCAGGGAAGGGATGGCTACACCTTC

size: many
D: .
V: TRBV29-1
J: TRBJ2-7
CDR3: CSVEDSIDTRYEQYF
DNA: TGCAGCGTTGAAGATAGCATCGACACCCGCTACGAGCAGTACTTC

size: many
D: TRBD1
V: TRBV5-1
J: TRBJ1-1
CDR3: CASSYRQGNSEAFF
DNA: TGCGCCAGCAGCTACCGACAGGGAAACTCTGAAGCTTTCTTT

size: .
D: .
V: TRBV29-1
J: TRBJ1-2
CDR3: CSIPGGNGHYGYTF
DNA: TGCAGCATACCGGGAGGGAACGGGCACTATGGCTACACCTTC

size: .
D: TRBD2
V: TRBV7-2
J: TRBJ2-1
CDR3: CASSWTSGIGSEQFF
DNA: TGTGCCAGCAGTTGGACTAGCGGGATTGGCAGCGAGCAGTTCTTC

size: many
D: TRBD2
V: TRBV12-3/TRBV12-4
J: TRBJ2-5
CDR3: CASSWTSGIGGTQYF
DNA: TGTGCCAGCAGTTGGACTAGCGGGATTGGAGGGACCCAGTACTTC

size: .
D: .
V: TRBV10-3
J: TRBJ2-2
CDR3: CAISSLEHTGELFF
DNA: TGTGCCATCAGCAGCTTGGAACACACCGGGGAGCTGTTTTTT

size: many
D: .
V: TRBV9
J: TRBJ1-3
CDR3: CASSADTGTGNTIYF
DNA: TGTGCCAGCAGCGCTGACACAGGGACGGGAAACACCATATATTTT

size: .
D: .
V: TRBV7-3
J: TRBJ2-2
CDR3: CASSLMSGTGELFF
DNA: TGTGCCAGCAGCTTAATGAGCGGAACCGGGGAGCTGTTTTTT

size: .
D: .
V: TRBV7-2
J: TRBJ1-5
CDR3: CASSLRDFAIINRPQHF
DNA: TGTGCCAGCAGCTTAAGGGACTTTGCAATCATAAATCGGCCCCAGCATTTT

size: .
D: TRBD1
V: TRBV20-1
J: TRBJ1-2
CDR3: CSAWTGTNYGYTF
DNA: TGCAGTGCATGGACAGGGACCAACTATGGCTACACCTTC

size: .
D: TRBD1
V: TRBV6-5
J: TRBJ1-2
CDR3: CASRAGTAYGYTF
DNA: TGTGCCAGCAGGGCCGGGACAGCTTATGGCTACACCTTC

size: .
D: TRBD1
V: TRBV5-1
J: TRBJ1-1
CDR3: CASSVRDRMNTEAFF
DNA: TGTGCCAGCAGCGTCCGGGACAGGATGAACACTGAAGCTTTCTTT

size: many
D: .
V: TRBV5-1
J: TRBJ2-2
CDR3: CASSSGLTTDTGELFF
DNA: TGCGCCAGCAGCTCTGGACTAACCACGGACACCGGGGAGCTGTTTTTT

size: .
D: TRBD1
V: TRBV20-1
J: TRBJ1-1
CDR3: CSASSPGQMNTEAFF
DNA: TGCAGTGCCAGCAGTCCGGGACAGATGAACACTGAAGCTTTCTTT